Reported below is one TCR beta chain. Its antigen is not identified. The sample comes from a study of T cell responses to AZD1222 COVID-19 vaccine. The V gene end was trimmed by 2 bases and the J gene end by 3 bases; junction bases not matched to a gene: 8. Germline V gene data show CDR1 as SQVTM and CDR2 as ANQGSEA. The CDR3 totals 15 residues. TCRdb's copy holds only in-frame clones and misses some; the assay was immunoSEQ multiplex PCR. This sample carries 200,000 or so clones, 90% to 95% of them seen once, and the ten largest clones take roughly 8.4%. Findings and limits, study-wide: Donor demographics were predominantly white British with a female majority; clonal diversity may be underestimated.

This sequence joins TRBV29-1 and TRBJ2-7; 9 bases line up with TRBD2. The receptor comes from an adult in good health. Material: peripheral blood, obtained on day 0 of AZD1222 vaccination. The CDR3 here is CSVERLAERSYEQYF. DNA of the CDR3: TGCAGCGTTGAACGACTAGCGGAGCGAAGCTACGAGCAGTACTTC.